The source of this TCR beta chain is a study of T cell repertoires in aging, cancer and after chemotherapy. In the study overall: Six age groups, ranging from 30 or younger to 70 or older, included the donors.

The CDR3 has 14 amino acids. Looked up from germline, CDR1 is KGHSH and CDR2 is LQKENI. V was cut by 2 bases and J by 5 bases, with 10 bases left in between. Notes on this clonotype: Its specificity is unknown.

TRB rearrangements spanning V, D and J were amplified using mixed TRB-A/B primers. One entry per CDR3 protein results from TCRdb running MiXCR on the multiplex PCR reads. The data contain about 2,300 distinct CDR3 sequences, over 60% of them singletons. TCR beta rearrangements were amplified from peripheral blood genomic DNA. General study findings and limits: Compared with age-matched healthy donors, untreated hematological or solid cancer patients showed higher blood TCR clonality. Loss of evenness, beyond lost richness, contributed to age-related TCR diversity decline in cancer patients.

The receptor was isolated from a human donor with a solid tumor. The sequenced sample was blood. V is TRBV18 and J is TRBJ1-5; the D is unclear. The chain's CDR3 is CASSPSGEHQPQHF. CDR3 DNA sequence: TGTGCCAGCTCACCATCAGGAGAGCATCAGCCCCAGCATTTT.